Below are 19 T cell receptor beta chains sequenced from a single sample in a study of identical twins. TCRdb re-called the 5' RACE reads with MiXCR, one entry per CDR3 protein. This sample has some 660,000 distinct CDR3 sequences, with under 9% found just once. These data were also filed under a second study, of yellow fever vaccine responses in identical twins.

The sequenced sample consisted of PBMCs. Receptor source: a woman aged 18-30 years in good health.

CDR3 DNA sequence: TGCAGTGCCCAAGATGGGGGTAGGGCCACAGATACGCAGTATTTT. It encodes CSAQDGGRATDTQYF. The J gene is TRBJ2-3, the V gene TRBV20-1; perhaps D is TRBD1 or TRBD2 (5 bases each). V was cut by 6 bases and J by 2 bases, with 18 bases left in between. There are 15 residues in the CDR3. Germline CDR1 DFQATT, CDR2 SNEGSKA (reference sequence).

J is TRBJ2-7 and V is TRBV16; 10 bases match TRBD1. This CDR3 is 15 amino acids long. The germline gives CDR1 KGHSY, CDR2 FQNENV. Germline trimming cut 5 bases from V and 0 bases from J; bases unmatched to any gene: 4. This CDR3 is CASSEGTGASYEQYF. CDR3 DNA: TGTGCCAGCAGCGAGGGGACAGGGGCCTCCTACGAGCAGTACTTC.

This clonotype appeared a few times. V usage is TRBV4-3 and J usage is TRBJ2-1; TRBD2 agrees at 11 bases. Germline CDR1 is LGHNA and CDR2 is YSLEER. This CDR3 region has 20 residues. The J segment lost 1 base and the V segment lost 0 bases, leaving 11 bases of the junction unmatched. CDR3 DNA: TGCGCCAGCAGCCAAGAAGTCATAGCGGGAGGGCCTCGGTCCTACAATGAGCAGTTCTTC. This codes for CASSQEVIAGGPRSYNEQFF.

In its sample, this clonotype was seen a few times. A far larger clone lies a single base away; this is likely a read error. This chain links TRBV3-1 with TRBJ2-7, with unresolved D. Deletions cut 2 bases from V and 3 bases from J, with 2 bases between. Germline V gene data show CDR1 as LGHDT and CDR2 as YNNKEL (reference sequence). The CDR3 spans 11 residues. The CDR3 sequence: CASSQRYEQYF. DNA for the CDR3: TGTGCCAGCAGCCAACGCTACGAGCAGTACTTC.

In this sample, this clonotype turned up a few times. This rearrangement joins TRBV10-1 to TRBJ2-2, with D tentatively TRBD2 (6 bases). Germline-derived CDR1 and CDR2 are WNHNN and SYGVQD (reference sequence). Trimming shortened V by 7 bases and J by 3 bases, and 15 bases separated the two germline ends. CDR3 size: 15 residues. The CDR3 loop is CASTQGGVDTGELFF. CDR3 DNA: TGCGCCAGCACCCAAGGAGGGGTGGACACCGGGGAGCTGTTTTTT.

This clonotype was detected many times. The chain combines TRBV7-8 with TRBJ2-7; 7 nucleotides agree with TRBD2. The CDR3 spans 16 residues. CDR1 and CDR2 (germline): SGHVS, FQNEAQ. V shed 3 bases and J 2 bases; nucleotides not matched to a gene: 10. CDR3 sequence: CASSFSSGEKPYEQYF. The DNA of the CDR3 is TGTGCCAGCAGCTTCTCGAGCGGGGAGAAGCCCTACGAGCAGTACTTC.

The chain is built from TRBV30 and TRBJ1-6, with D possibly TRBD1 on 5 matching bases. The CDR3 spans 14 residues. Looked up from germline, CDR1 is GTSNPN and CDR2 is SVGIG (reference sequence). V was clipped by 4 bases and J by 10 bases, with 17 bases between them. In DNA form, the CDR3 reads TGTGCCTGGACCCAGCGGATGGCAGGGTCACCCCTCCACTTT. It codes for CAWTQRMAGSPLHF.

This chain links TRBV13 with TRBJ2-3; the D gene is possibly TRBD2 (6 bases). This CDR3 has 16 amino acids. Between the trimmed V and J ends, which lost 4 bases and 3 bases, there was a span of 17 bases. The germline V gene has CDR1 PRHDT and CDR2 FYEKMQ (reference sequence). Here the CDR3 DNA reads TGTGCCAGCAGCTCCGGGAGCGAGTCTGAAACAGATACGCAGTATTTT. Translating gives CASSSGSESETDTQYF.

The rearrangement uses TRBV7-3 and TRBJ1-2, with D tentatively TRBD1 (6 bases). Germline CDR1 and CDR2: SGHTA and FQGTGA. V was pared by 5 bases and J by 8 bases, with 21 bases between. This CDR3 region has 15 residues. CDR3 loop: CASSPRGGDSRGYTF. The CDR3 nucleotides are TGTGCCAGCAGCCCCAGGGGCGGGGATTCGCGGGGCTACACCTTC.

This clonotype showed up just a few times. V gene TRBV15 combines with J gene TRBJ2-1, with D unclear. This CDR3 is 18 amino acids long. Trimming left V 1 base short and J 0 bases short, with 16 bases between. Germline assignment: CDR1 LNHNV and CDR2 YYDKDF (reference sequence). DNA of the CDR3: TGTGCCACCAGCAGAGGCCCTCAGGTCCCGAGCTCCTACAATGAGCAGTTCTTC. Its protein product is CATSRGPQVPSSYNEQFF.

V usage is TRBV12-3 or TRBV12-4 and J usage is TRBJ2-7; D unclear. Trimming took 6 bases from V and 5 from J, leaving 17 bases between them. This CDR3 comprises 14 residues. The CDR3 protein is CASSLLANSDEQYF. The CDR3 DNA reads TGTGCCAGCAGCCTCCTCGCAAATTCGGACGAGCAGTACTTC.

Many counts were recorded for this clonotype. The gene calls are TRBV3-1 and TRBJ2-3; D gene uncertain. This CDR3 spans 15 amino acids. The V gene lost 1 base and the J gene lost 1 base, with 9 bases spanning the gap. The V gene's germline CDR1 is LGHDT and CDR2 YNNKEL (reference sequence). This chain's CDR3 is CASSQGTAGTDTQYF. For the CDR3, the DNA is TGTGCCAGCAGCCAAGGGACGGCAGGCACAGATACGCAGTATTTT.

The V call is TRBV28, the J call TRBJ2-1; D is possibly TRBD1 (6 bases). V lost 2 bases and J lost 6, with 14 bases in between. Germline-derived CDR1 and CDR2 are MDHEN and SYDVKM. The CDR3 length is 15 residues. CDR3 loop: CASSLVGQGLNEQFF. The CDR3, as DNA: TGTGCCAGCAGTTTAGTCGGGCAGGGGCTCAATGAGCAGTTCTTC.

The table lists this clonotype with a few counts. This chain uses TRBV11-2 with TRBJ2-5, with D perhaps TRBD2 (6 bases). The germline CDR1 and CDR2 sequences are SGHAT and FQNNGV. The V and J ends lost 0 bases and 1 base respectively, with 15 bases between them. This CDR3 has 17 residues. CDR3 sequence reads: CASSLESLRGLQETQYF. The CDR3, as DNA: TGTGCCAGCAGCTTAGAGTCCCTGAGGGGACTCCAAGAGACCCAGTACTTC.

The table lists this clonotype with many counts. The chain joins TRBV4-3 to TRBJ2-1; 11 bases agree with TRBD1. The V gene's germline CDR1 is LGHNA and CDR2 YSLEER. The CDR3 extends over 16 amino acids. Trimming at V came to 3 bases and at J to 7 bases, leaving 8 bases not matched to a gene. Here the CDR3 reads CASSHGTGGWGNEQFF. The CDR3, as DNA: TGCGCCAGCAGCCATGGGACAGGGGGATGGGGGAATGAGCAGTTCTTC.

The genes are TRBV28 and TRBJ2-4; 10 bases are shared with TRBD1. The V segment lost 3 bases and the J segment 8 bases; nucleotides outside the gene matches: 4. Germline CDR1 reads MDHEN; CDR2 reads SYDVKM. This CDR3 region has 14 residues. CDR3 sequence reads: CASSFVGQGYIQYF. Here the CDR3 DNA reads TGTGCCAGCAGTTTTGTGGGACAGGGGTACATTCAGTACTTC. The variable domain in full, with the rest retrieved from reference TRBV28 and TRBJ2-4, is DVKVTQSSRYLVKRTGEKVFLECVQDMDHENMFWYRQDPGLGLRLIYFSYDVKMKEKGDIPEGYSVSREKKERFSLILESASTNQTSMYLCASSFVGQGYIQYFGAGTRLSVL.

In DNA form, the CDR3 reads TGCAGTGCTCAACACTATGGCTACACCTTC. The encoded protein is CSAQHYGYTF. The chain couples TRBV20-1 to TRBJ1-2; D gene unclear. V lost 5 bases and J lost 3, with 4 bases in between. This CDR3 spans 10 amino acids. Germline V gives CDR1 DFQATT, CDR2 SNEGSKA (reference sequence).

The rearrangement links TRBV7-2 to TRBJ2-7; D might be TRBD1 (6 bases). Germline-derived CDR1 and CDR2 are SGHTA and FQGNSA. V was trimmed by 1 base and J by 2 bases, leaving 15 bases between them. The CDR3 has 16 amino acids. For the CDR3, the DNA is TGTGCCAGCAGCTTAGGGTCTGGACAGAACCCCTACGAGCAGTACTTC. This codes for CASSLGSGQNPYEQYF. The whole variable domain, remainder taken from reference TRBV7-2 and TRBJ2-7, is GAGVSQSPSNKVTEKGKDVELRCDPISGHTALYWYRQSLGQGLEFLIYFQGNSAPDKSGLPSDRFSAERTGGSVSTLTIQRTQQEDSAVYLCASSLGSGQNPYEQYFGPGTRLTVT.

The genes are TRBV7-3 and TRBJ2-1; 8 bases map to TRBD2. This CDR3 has 14 amino acids. J gave up 3 bases and V 4 bases, and 2 bases lay outside the gene matches. Germline values: CDR1 SGHTA, CDR2 FQGTGA. Here the CDR3 DNA reads TGTGCCAGCAGCTGGGGACTAGACTACAATGAGCAGTTCTTC. Translated, it gives CASSWGLDYNEQFF.